This TCR beta chain was obtained from a study of identical twins. Study findings and constraints: Out-of-frame alpha sequences shared by twins were enriched for low generation probability. Cord blood's abundant beta clonotypes had fewer insertions, unlike memory repertoires.

A universal primer site came from template switching; cDNA carried unique molecular identifiers. TCRdb passed the 5' RACE reads through MiXCR, listing each CDR3 protein once. The sample has about 490,000 distinct CDR3 sequences, approximately 14% seen once; the top ten hold 0.44%. This clonotype was recorded a few times. What it recognizes is unknown. The V segment lost 7 bases and the J segment 7 bases; nucleotides outside the gene matches: 12. The CDR3 has 16 residues. This sample also appeared in a second study, on yellow fever vaccine responses in identical twins.

This sequence originates from a woman between 18 and 29 years old in good health. The sequenced material came from CD4+ T cells sorted from blood. The gene calls are TRBV12-3 or TRBV12-4 and TRBJ2-1; 11 positions match TRBD2. The CDR3 bases are TGTGCCAGCACCTCAGGGCTAGCGGGAGGAGCAAATGAGCAGTTCTTC. Translating gives CASTSGLAGGANEQFF.